A single sample is the source of the 29 T cell receptor beta chains below, sequenced in a study of blood T cells in healthy people across ages. A J-beta primer mix and a sample-barcoded 5' primer were used in a second PCR of roughly 7 to 12 cycles. TCRdb itself ran the 5' RACE reads through MiXCR, one entry per CDR3 protein. The sample records about 1.7 million distinct CDR3 sequences, 28% being singletons. Sequencing was done on a sample of blood. The source is a woman aged 25 to 39 in good health.

Notes on this clonotype: At one end, the junction sequence differs from germline, possibly due to a read error. This chain joins TRBV15 and TRBJ1-5; 8 bases match TRBD1. Germline V gene data show CDR1 as LNHNV and CDR2 as YYDKDF (reference sequence). CDR3 length: 15 amino acids. CDR3 in amino acids: CATRVDRGTNRPQHF. CDR3 sequence (DNA): TGTGCCACCAGGGTAGACAGGGGAACCAATCGGCCCCAGCATTTT.

This clonotype has just a few counts. This rearrangement joins TRBV14 to TRBJ1-5, with 8 bases fitting TRBD1. Germline CDR1 SGHDN, CDR2 FVKESK. The CDR3 has 15 residues. J gave up 7 bases and V 1 base, and 6 bases lay outside the gene matches. CDR3 region: CASSQAGTGGQPQHF. Written as DNA, the CDR3 is TGTGCCAGCAGCCAAGCTGGTACAGGGGGACAGCCCCAGCATTTT.

A word on this clonotype: A read error may be the cause here, since a much bigger clone is one base away. The gene calls are TRBV7-2 and TRBJ2-3, with 8 bases aligning to TRBD2. V lost 5 bases to trimming and J lost 6 bases; unmatched junction nucleotides: 10. The CDR3 extends over 15 amino acids. Germline CDR1 reads SGHTA; CDR2 reads FQGNSA. Here the CDR3 reads CASSARAGAEDTQYF. CDR3 in DNA: TGTGCCAGCAGCGCCCGAGCGGGAGCAGAGGATACGCAGTATTTT.

J is TRBJ2-3 and V is TRBV20-1; 9 positions match TRBD2. The CDR3 is made up of 15 amino acids. Germline lookup yields CDR1 DFQATT and CDR2 SNEGSKA (reference sequence). The J segment lost 2 bases and the V segment lost 7 bases, leaving 10 bases of the junction unmatched. CDR3 region: CSGAGASGDTDTQYF. The CDR3 DNA reads TGCAGTGGGGCGGGGGCTAGCGGGGACACAGATACGCAGTATTTT.

The rearrangement joins TRBV19 to TRBJ1-2, with unresolved D. The CDR3 sequence is 14 residues long. Germline V gives CDR1 LNHDA, CDR2 SQIVND (reference sequence). The V gene lost 4 bases and the J gene lost 3 bases, with 12 bases spanning the gap. The CDR3 region is CASSKDAVDYGYTF. The CDR3 region has the DNA TGTGCCAGTAGTAAAGATGCGGTTGACTATGGCTACACCTTC.

This clonotype was recorded a few times. One end of the junction is discordant with germline, which a read error may explain. As DNA, the CDR3 is TGTGCCAGCAGCTTAATAGGTGGGACTAGCTCCTACAATGAGCGGTTCTTC. This encodes CASSLIGGTSSYNERFF. The chain recombines TRBV7-2 with TRBJ2-1; TRBD2 matches 9 bases. The germline gives CDR1 SGHTA, CDR2 FQGNSA. The CDR3 sequence is 17 residues long.

The chain carries TRBV10-3 and TRBJ2-7, with D uncertain. In germline, CDR1 is ENHRY, CDR2 SYGVKD. V lost 10 bases, J lost 4 bases, and 11 bases lay in between. The CDR3 totals 11 residues. CDR3 sequence: CATWERYEQYF. CDR3 DNA: TGTGCCACCTGGGAACGTTACGAGCAGTACTTC.

V is TRBV20-1 and J is TRBJ1-2, with no clear D. Germline V gene lookup returns CDR1 DFQATT and CDR2 SNEGSKA (reference sequence). CDR3 size: 11 residues. The germline V and J ends were trimmed by 6 bases and 6 bases, with 11 bases remaining between them. This CDR3 is CSALHGHGYTF. The CDR3 bases are TGCAGTGCCCTCCACGGGCATGGCTACACCTTC.

This clonotype was seen repeatedly, ten times or more. The CDR3 DNA sequence: TGTGCCAGCAGCTCCCAGGGGTTTTCTGGCACAGATACGCAGTATTTT. Translating it yields CASSSQGFSGTDTQYF. V and J are TRBV7-2 and TRBJ2-3; D perhaps matches TRBD1 (6 bases). Germline lookup yields CDR1 SGHTA and CDR2 FQGNSA. V gave up 4 bases and J gave up 1 base, with 15 bases separating them. The CDR3 spans 16 residues.

This clonotype was detected ten times or more. The chain employs TRBV29-1 and TRBJ2-7; maybe TRBD1 (6 bases). The germline V gene encodes CDR1 SQVTM and CDR2 ANQGSEA. CDR3 length: 13 amino acids. Trimming stripped 7 bases from V and 2 bases from J, with 15 bases between. The CDR3 region is CSASDRNTYEQYF. In nucleotides, the CDR3 is TGCAGCGCTTCAGACAGGAACACCTACGAGCAGTACTTC.

The V gene is TRBV7-3, the J gene TRBJ2-1; 7 positions agree with TRBD2. The CDR3 sequence is 16 residues long. After removal of 7 bases from V and 7 bases from J, the junction contained 16 bases not matched to a gene. Germline V lookup: CDR1 SGHTA, CDR2 FQGTGA. CDR3 sequence: CASIRGYLAELNEQFF. CDR3 sequence (DNA): TGTGCCAGCATCCGAGGGTATCTAGCGGAGCTGAATGAGCAGTTCTTC.

Only a few counts were recorded for this clonotype. The chain joins TRBV28 to TRBJ2-7; possibly TRBD1 for D (6 bases). CDR3 length: 15 residues. V lost 4 bases and J 2 bases, leaving 15 bases between the germline ends. Germline V lookup: CDR1 MDHEN, CDR2 SYDVKM. CDR3 bases: TGTGCCAGCAGTTACCTGACAGGCAGTCCCTACGAGCAGTACTTC. It translates to CASSYLTGSPYEQYF. The full variable domain, rest sourced from reference TRBV28 and TRBJ2-7, is DVKVTQSSRYLVKRTGEKVFLECVQDMDHENMFWYRQDPGLGLRLIYFSYDVKMKEKGDIPEGYSVSREKKERFSLILESASTNQTSMYLCASSYLTGSPYEQYFGPGTRLTVT.

Only a few counts were recorded for this clonotype. The chain has TRBV24-1 and TRBJ2-7; D remains unclear. This CDR3 region has 15 residues. The germline V gene encodes CDR1 KGHDR and CDR2 SFDVKD. Trimming pared 1 base from V and 3 bases from J, leaving 12 bases between. CDR3 sequence: CATSDFSGSLYEQYF. The CDR3, as DNA: TGTGCCACCAGTGATTTCTCGGGTTCCCTCTACGAGCAGTACTTC.

A remark on this clonotype: A much bigger clone sits one base away, suggesting this may be a read error. The chain recombines TRBV12-3 or TRBV12-4 with TRBJ2-1, with 8 positions matching TRBD2. The CDR3 is made up of 13 amino acids. V gave up 7 bases and J gave up 10 bases; unmatched junction bases: 9. The CDR3 nucleotides are TGTGCCAGCAAGTCGGGGGGGGCCTACGAGCAGTTCTTC. Translated, it gives CASKSGGAYEQFF.

The rearrangement uses TRBV10-3 and TRBJ2-1, with TRBD2 matching over 9 bases. This CDR3 contains 16 residues. V trimming: 5 bases; J trimming: 6 bases; junction bases outside the gene matches: 11. The germline gives CDR1 ENHRY, CDR2 SYGVKD. The CDR3 here is CAISPGAGGGRNEQFF. The CDR3 bases are TGTGCCATCAGTCCGGGGGCGGGAGGGGGTCGCAATGAGCAGTTCTTC.

This sequence joins TRBV18 and TRBJ1-5; D call uncertain. The germline CDR1 and CDR2 sequences are KGHSH and LQKENI. Trimming shortened V by 0 bases and J by 0 bases, and 6 bases separated the two germline ends. This CDR3 spans 15 amino acids. The CDR3 is CASSPPGYSNQPQHF. In DNA form, the CDR3 reads TGTGCCAGCTCACCACCCGGGTATAGCAATCAGCCCCAGCATTTT.

This chain connects TRBV7-9 to TRBJ1-1; 8 bases map to TRBD1. The CDR3 consists of 14 residues. Losses at the gene ends were 4 bases for V and 6 bases for J; bases not matched to a gene: 7. Per the germline V gene, CDR1 is SEHNR and CDR2 is FQNEAQ (reference sequence). DNA of the CDR3: TGTGCCAGCAGCTCGACAGGGGCAGGCGCTGAAGCTTTCTTT. It specifies CASSSTGAGAEAFF. Full variable domain (missing parts from reference TRBV7-9 and TRBJ1-1): DTGVSQNPRHKITKRGQNVTFRCDPISEHNRLYWYRQTLGQGPEFLTYFQNEAQLEKSRLLSDRFSAERPKGSFSTLEIQRTEQGDSAMYLCASSSTGAGAEAFFGQGTRLTVV.

V gene TRBV9 combines with J gene TRBJ2-3; perhaps TRBD2 as D (6 bases). This CDR3 has 15 amino acids. Looked up from germline, CDR1 is SGDLS and CDR2 is YYNGEE. The V and J ends lost 0 bases and 4 bases respectively, with 12 bases between them. CDR3 amino acids: CASSVGPGDADTQYF. CDR3 nucleotide sequence: TGTGCCAGCAGCGTAGGCCCGGGGGACGCAGATACGCAGTATTTT.

The chain is built from TRBV14 and TRBJ2-6; weak D call: TRBD1 (5 bases). CDR1 and CDR2 (germline): SGHDN, FVKESK. CDR3 length: 16 amino acids. V lost 6 bases and J lost 2, with 14 bases in between. The CDR3 region has the DNA TGTGCCAGCAGGGCTGTTGTCAGGGCTGGGGCCAACGTCCTGACTTTC. Protein: CASRAVVRAGANVLTF. Full variable domain (missing parts from reference TRBV14 and TRBJ2-6): EAGVTQFPSHSVIEKGQTVTLRCDPISGHDNLYWYRRVMGKEIKFLLHFVKESKQDESGMPNNRFLAERTGGTYSTLKVQPAELEDSGVYFCASRAVVRAGANVLTFGAGSRLTVL.

The chain employs TRBV28 and TRBJ2-5; TRBD1 aligns across 8 bases. J was trimmed by 5 bases and V by 3 bases; bases with no gene match: 8. This CDR3 spans 15 amino acids. Germline V lookup: CDR1 MDHEN, CDR2 SYDVKM. The CDR3: CASSFGRGRGETQYF. The CDR3 DNA reads as TGTGCCAGCAGTTTTGGCAGGGGGCGCGGGGAGACCCAGTACTTC.

About this clonotype: A much larger clonotype is one base distant, so this may be a read error. The chain joins TRBV10-3 to TRBJ2-1, with 7 nucleotides matching TRBD2. CDR1 ENHRY and CDR2 SYGVKD come from the germline V gene. The CDR3 is made up of 12 amino acids. Trimming at V came to 11 bases and at J to 13 bases, leaving 14 bases not matched to a gene. The CDR3 DNA reads TGTGCCTCGGGGAGGGGAGTGGACATTCAGTTCTTC. It translates to CASGRGVDIQFF.

This rearrangement joins TRBV30 to TRBJ2-3; the match to TRBD2 covers 11 bases. Germline V lookup: CDR1 GTSNPN, CDR2 SVGIG (reference sequence). This CDR3 region has 15 residues. Trimming at V came to 0 bases and at J to 6 bases, leaving 5 bases not matched to a gene. CDR3 loop: CAWSVSGTSGDTQYF. The CDR3 DNA reads as TGTGCCTGGAGTGTATCCGGGACTAGCGGTGATACGCAGTATTTT.

On this clonotype: A much larger clone is a single base away; this may be a read error. The chain carries TRBV6-5 and TRBJ1-5, with D perhaps TRBD1 (6 bases). Germline-derived CDR1 and CDR2 are MNHEY and SVGAGI. CDR3 length: 14 residues. Deletions cut 8 bases from V and 2 bases from J, with 13 bases between. The CDR3 coding sequence is TGTGCCAGCGGTCGCCGGACAGGCAATCAGCCCCAGCATTTT. Translated, it gives CASGRRTGNQPQHF.

Regarding this clonotype: This clone may be a read error of a much larger clone one base away. The CDR3 does not close with the conserved phenylalanine or tryptophan, likely indicating a read error. The chain employs TRBV6-1 and TRBJ2-6; perhaps TRBD2 as D (6 bases). The CDR3 loop spans 15 amino acids. V lost 7 bases to trimming and J lost 4 bases, with 14 bases between them. Per the germline V gene, CDR1 is MNHNS and CDR2 is SASEGT. The CDR3 here is CASINGGRGANVLTV. CDR3 DNA sequence: TGTGCCAGCATCAATGGGGGGAGAGGGGCCAACGTCCTGACTGTC.

The J gene is TRBJ2-3, the V gene TRBV6-5; no clear D. Trimming shortened V by 7 bases and J by 6 bases, and 8 bases separated the two germline ends. This CDR3 spans 11 amino acids. CDR1 is MNHEY, CDR2 SVGAGI, per germline. The DNA for the CDR3 is TGTGCCAGCATGGGGTTTGATACGCAGTATTTT. Amino acids: CASMGFDTQYF.

The chain uses TRBV20-1 and TRBJ1-4, with a weak D call TRBD1 (5 bases). The CDR3 covers 14 residues. V lost 3 bases and J 8 bases, leaving 16 bases between the germline ends. CDR1 is DFQATT and CDR2 is SNEGSKA in the germline V gene (reference sequence). CDR3 bases: TGCAGTGCTAGGACGCCAGGGCTGGGGGAAAAACTGTTTTTT. It yields the protein CSARTPGLGEKLFF.

In this sample, this clonotype turned up many times. The DNA of the CDR3 is TGTGCCAGCAGTCCCCTCCTCAGCGGGGTCTCCTACGAGCAGTACTTC. This codes for CASSPLLSGVSYEQYF. The gene calls are TRBV12-3 or TRBV12-4 and TRBJ2-7; 7 nucleotides align to TRBD2. J lost 0 bases, V lost 5 bases, and 10 bases had no gene match. The CDR3 loop spans 16 amino acids.

The V gene is TRBV12-3 or TRBV12-4, the J gene TRBJ1-4, with a weak D call TRBD1 (5 bases). This CDR3 comprises 14 residues. Trimming shortened V by 8 bases and J by 5 bases, and 15 bases separated the two germline ends. CDR3 protein: CASSPGPLNEKLFF. CDR3 coding DNA: TGTGCCAGCTCACCGGGACCCTTGAATGAAAAACTGTTTTTT.

The sample holds a few counts of this clonotype. The chain is built from TRBV12-3 or TRBV12-4 and TRBJ2-1; 14 nucleotides agree with TRBD2. With V trimmed by 6 bases and J by 9 bases, 7 bases remained unmatched. CDR3 length: 15 residues. CDR3 nucleotides: TGTGCCAGCAGGGGGGGAGGACTAGCGGGAGGTGAGCAGTTCTTC. This codes for CASRGGGLAGGEQFF.